This T cell receptor beta chain was retrieved from a study of identical twins. This clonotype has just a few counts. Antigen unknown. This CDR3 region has 14 residues. Germline CDR1 is SEHNR and CDR2 is FQNEAQ (reference sequence). V lost 2 bases to trimming and J lost 2 bases; unmatched junction nucleotides: 0. General study points: Models underpredicted monozygotic twin sharing of out-of-frame TCR alpha. Zero-insertion findings could be partly confounded by invariant cells (MAIT and iNKT cells).

TCRdb used MiXCR to reprocess the 5' RACE reads, holding one entry per CDR3 protein. The table records about 1.7 million distinct CDR3 sequences, around a third of them present only once. The clonotype was recovered from a newborn girl in good health. The specimen was cord blood. This chain connects TRBV7-9 to TRBJ1-3, with TRBD1 matching over 7 bases. CDR3 nucleotides: TGTGCCAGCAGCTTACAGGGGGCTGGAAACACCATATATTTT. Its protein is CASSLQGAGNTIYF.